This TCR beta chain was profiled in a study of T cell changes during pregnancy in multiple sclerosis. In germline, CDR1 is MGHRA, CDR2 YSYEKL. Trimming took off 1 base at V and 11 bases at J, with 14 bases between the two ends. The CDR3 is 13 amino acids. Sequencing used immunoSEQ multiplex PCR; TCRdb keeps in-frame clones, though not all of them. The data show tens of thousands of clones, around 93% seen once. Specimen: peripheral blood, collected in the third trimester of pregnancy. The sequence was obtained from a female donor with multiple sclerosis, enrolled in a pregnancy study. This rearrangement joins TRBV4-1 to TRBJ1-1; D gene ambiguous. CDR3: CASSQGEDLEAFF. In DNA form, the CDR3 reads TGCGCCAGCAGCCAAGGGGAGGATCTAGAGGCTTTCTTT.